This is a list of T cell receptor beta chains from one sample in a study of blood T cell repertoires in COVID-19. Assay used: immunoSEQ multiplex PCR; TCRdb lists only in-frame clones, some missing. The sample contains approximately 430,000 clones, just over 85% of which appear only once. The source material was peripheral blood. Every receptor here comes from a woman aged 25 to 39 with active or convalescent COVID-19. Both conserved end residues are part of each CDR3. A D gene is named only where the DNA matches it firmly. Expanded clones are given a class, and other clones once, few, many or no size at all.

-,TRBV2,-,TRBJ1-4,TGTGCCAGCAACACCCAGGGTGAAAAACTGTTTTTT,CASNTQGEKLFF
TRBD1,TRBV6-5,-,TRBJ2-2,TGTGCCAGCAGACGACAGGGAGTTAACACCGGGGAGCTGTTTTTT,CASRRQGVNTGELFF
-,TRBV10-3,many,TRBJ1-3,TGTGCCATCAGGGGCGACACTAGCTCTGGAAACACCATATATTTT,CAIRGDTSSGNTIYF
-,TRBV10-1,-,TRBJ2-1,TGCGCCAGCAGTGAGGCAGGGGTTGGATACAATGAGCAGTTCTTC,CASSEAGVGYNEQFF
TRBD2,TRBV7-9,once,TRBJ2-5,TGTGCCAGCAGCTCCTCCCTGCGGGGGGGGGAGACCCAGTACTTC,CASSSSLRGGETQYF
-,TRBV7-2,-,TRBJ2-1,TGTGCCAGCAGCTTAGTTGACCTTAGTGGGAGTTATGAGCAGTTCTTC,CASSLVDLSGSYEQFF
-,TRBV3-1/TRBV3-2,-,TRBJ2-2,TGTGCCAGCAGCCACGCGACCGGGGAGCTGTTTTTT,CASSHATGELFF
-,TRBV7-9,-,TRBJ1-2,TGTGCCAGCAGACCTAGACAGGAATATGGCTACACCTTC,CASRPRQEYGYTF
-,TRBV27,-,TRBJ1-6,TGTGCCAGCAGTTTAGGTCGGGGGTCCTATAATTCACCCCTCCACTTT,CASSLGRGSYNSPLHF
-,TRBV12-5,-,TRBJ2-1,TGTGCTAGTGGTTTGGTGGGCACCGCGAGCTCCTACAATGAGCAGTTCTTC,CASGLVGTASSYNEQFF
TRBD1,TRBV2,-,TRBJ1-2,TGTGCCAGCAGCCTGGGACAGGGGCATAACTATGGCTACACCTTC,CASSLGQGHNYGYTF
-,TRBV25-1,-,TRBJ1-1,TGTGCCAGCAGTGATGGGGGCCTGAGCGGCACTGAAGCTTTCTTT,CASSDGGLSGTEAFF
-,TRBV3-1/TRBV3-2,-,TRBJ2-7,TGTGCCAGCAGCCAAGAGGGGGTGGGCAGGGGTTCCTACGAGCAGTACTTC,CASSQEGVGRGSYEQYF
-,TRBV7-6,-,TRBJ2-5,TGTGCCAGCAGCCGACCGGGGGAGACCCAGTACTTC,CASSRPGETQYF
TRBD1,TRBV9,-,TRBJ1-3,TGTGCCAGCAGCGTAGATGGTGGCAGGGGGCATGGAAACACCATATATTTT,CASSVDGGRGHGNTIYF
TRBD1,TRBV10-2,-,TRBJ1-1,TGCGCCAGACAGGACAGGGTGAACACTGAAGCTTTCTTT,CARQDRVNTEAFF
TRBD2,TRBV10-2,-,TRBJ2-3,TGCGCCAGCAGTGCCGTAGCGGGGGAGGAAACGCAGTATTTT,CASSAVAGEETQYF
TRBD1,TRBV2,-,TRBJ1-2,TGTGCCAGCAGTGCACAGGGGTTTAACTATGGCTACACCTTC,CASSAQGFNYGYTF
-,TRBV29-1,-,TRBJ1-1,TGCAGCGTCCTACTGAGCACGAACACTGAAGCTTTCTTT,CSVLLSTNTEAFF
TRBD1,TRBV19,-,TRBJ1-5,TGTGCCAGTAGTATAAGGACAGGGGCGCAGCCCCAGCATTTT,CASSIRTGAQPQHF